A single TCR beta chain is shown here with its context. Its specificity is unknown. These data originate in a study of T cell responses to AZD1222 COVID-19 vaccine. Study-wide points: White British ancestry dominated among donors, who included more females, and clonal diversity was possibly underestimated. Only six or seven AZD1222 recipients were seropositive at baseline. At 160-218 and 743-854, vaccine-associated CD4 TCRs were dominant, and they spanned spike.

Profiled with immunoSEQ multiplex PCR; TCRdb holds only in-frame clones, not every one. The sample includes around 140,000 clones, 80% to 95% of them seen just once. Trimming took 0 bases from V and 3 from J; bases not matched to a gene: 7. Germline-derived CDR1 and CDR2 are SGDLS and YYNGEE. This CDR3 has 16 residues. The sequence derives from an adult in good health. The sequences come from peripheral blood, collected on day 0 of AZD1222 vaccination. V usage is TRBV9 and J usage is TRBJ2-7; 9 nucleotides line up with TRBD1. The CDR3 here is CASSVGPGGQGYEQYF. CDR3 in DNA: TGTGCCAGCAGCGTAGGGCCGGGGGGACAGGGCTACGAGCAGTACTTC.